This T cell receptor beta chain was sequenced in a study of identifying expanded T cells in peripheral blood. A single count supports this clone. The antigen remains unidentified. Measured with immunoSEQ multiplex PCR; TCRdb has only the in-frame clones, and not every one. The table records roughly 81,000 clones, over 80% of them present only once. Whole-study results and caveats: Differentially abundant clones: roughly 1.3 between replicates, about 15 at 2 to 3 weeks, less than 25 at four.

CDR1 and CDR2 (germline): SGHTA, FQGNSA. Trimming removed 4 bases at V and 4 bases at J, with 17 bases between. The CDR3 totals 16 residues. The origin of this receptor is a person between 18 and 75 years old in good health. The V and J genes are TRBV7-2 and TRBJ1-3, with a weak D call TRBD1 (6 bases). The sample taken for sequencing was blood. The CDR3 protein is CASSSSRGGVGNTIYF. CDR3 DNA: TGTGCCAGCAGCTCGTCGAGGGGGGGCGTGGGAAACACCATATATTTT.